Listed below are T cell receptor beta chains from one sample, sequenced in a study of blood T cell repertoires in COVID-19. The repertoire was sequenced with immunoSEQ multiplex PCR; TCRdb's copy has only in-frame clones and lacks some. Of about 440,000 clones listed, about 90% are singletons. Source material: PBMCs or T cells enriched from blood (not recorded which). All receptors come from a man between 18 and 35 years old who had recovered from COVID-19. Each CDR3 is given with its conserved first and last residue. The order of the fields is D gene, J gene, V gene, CDR3 length, clone size, CDR3 DNA, CDR3 protein. A D gene is named only where the DNA matches it firmly. Some rows have no size entry. The others give once, few or many, or a class for an expanded clone.

-,TRBJ1-5,TRBV12-3/TRBV12-4,13,-,TGTGCCAGCAGTTTGGGCACCACTCAGCCCCAGCATTTT,CASSLGTTQPQHF
TRBD1,TRBJ2-5,TRBV6-1,14,-,TGTGCCAGCAGTGAAGGACAGGGTGGAGAGACCCAGTACTTC,CASSEGQGGETQYF
-,TRBJ2-1,TRBV9,16,once,TGTGCCAGCAGCGTAGTGAGTAAGAGCTCCTACAATGAGCAGTTCTTC,CASSVVSKSSYNEQFF
TRBD1,TRBJ1-1,TRBV5-1,14,-,TGCGCCAGCAGGATCCGGGACAGGGTCACTGAAGCTTTCTTT,CASRIRDRVTEAFF
TRBD1,TRBJ2-1,TRBV7-9,17,-,TGTGCCAGCAGCTTAAACCGACTGGGACAGGGTTACAATGAGCAGTTCTTC,CASSLNRLGQGYNEQFF
TRBD2,TRBJ2-2,TRBV6-4,16,few,TGTGCCAGGCCACTAGCGGGGGGCGGGAACACCGGGGAGCTGTTTTTT,CARPLAGGGNTGELFF
TRBD2,TRBJ2-1,TRBV2,17,-,TGTGCCAGCAGTGAAGCGCTAGGACTAGCGGGAGTAAATGAGCAGTTCTTC,CASSEALGLAGVNEQFF
-,TRBJ2-1,TRBV30,14,many,TGTGCCTGGGGACTGGCGGCGCGCAACAATGAGCAGTTCTTC,CAWGLAARNNEQFF
-,TRBJ1-6,TRBV18,13,-,TGTGCCAGCTCACCAGGGTCCAGGTCACCCCTCCACTTT,CASSPGSRSPLHF
TRBD1,TRBJ2-7,TRBV2,14,-,TGTGCCAGCAATGACAGGGGCATCACCTACGAGCAGTACTTC,CASNDRGITYEQYF
TRBD1,TRBJ2-5,TRBV6-6,14,-,TGTGCCAGCTTCCCGGGACAGGGTTCGGAGACCCAGTACTTC,CASFPGQGSETQYF
TRBD1,TRBJ1-5,TRBV5-1,16,-,TGCGCCAGCAGCTTGGGGCAGGGGGGTAGCAATCAGCCCCAGCATTTT,CASSLGQGGSNQPQHF
TRBD1,TRBJ2-2,TRBV9,14,few,TGTGCCAGCAGCGTCGGACAGGCCGCCGGGGAGCTGTTTTTT,CASSVGQAAGELFF
-,TRBJ2-7,TRBV7-8,15,-,TGTGCCAGCAGCGCGGAAATGGGGGGTGTGTACGAGCAGTACTTC,CASSAEMGGVYEQYF
-,TRBJ1-5,TRBV15,15,-,TGTGCCACCAGCAGAGATGGACAGACCAATCAGCCCCAGCATTTT,CATSRDGQTNQPQHF
-,TRBJ1-5,TRBV7-9,16,once,TGTGCCAGCAGCTCACACAGGGTCGGTGGCAATCAGCCCCAGCATTTT,CASSSHRVGGNQPQHF
-,TRBJ1-1,TRBV10-3,12,-,TGTGCCATCAGCCAGGGGAACACTGAAGCTTTCTTT,CAISQGNTEAFF
-,TRBJ1-5,TRBV4-1,15,-,TGCGCCAGCAGCCAAGGAGACACGCCGAATCAGCCCCAGCATTTT,CASSQGDTPNQPQHF
TRBD1,TRBJ1-2,TRBV5-1,16,-,TGCGCCAGCAGCTTGGAACCAGGACAGGGGGCGGGTGGCTACACCTTC,CASSLEPGQGAGGYTF
TRBD1,TRBJ2-3,TRBV19,18,-,TGTGCCAGTAGTTTGTTCGTCGCGACAGGGCGGAGCACAGATACGCAGTATTTT,CASSLFVATGRSTDTQYF
TRBD2,TRBJ2-7,TRBV28,15,-,TGTGCCAGCAGTTTAGCGGGAGGCTTTCTGTCCGAGCAGTACTTC,CASSLAGGFLSEQYF
TRBD1,TRBJ1-2,TRBV6-5,15,-,TGTGCCAGCAGTAAGTTCTCGGGACAGGGGTATGGCTACACCTTC,CASSKFSGQGYGYTF
TRBD1,TRBJ1-1,TRBV5-4,13,few,TGTGCCAGTAATCGCCCGGGACAGAGGAATGCTTTCTTT,CASNRPGQRNAFF
-,TRBJ2-7,TRBV19,12,-,TGTGCCAGTAGGGCAGGGCCTTTCGAGCAGTACTTC,CASRAGPFEQYF
TRBD1,TRBJ1-2,TRBV14,14,-,TGTGCCAGCAGCGGATACAGGGGCGAGGGTGGCTACACCTTC,CASSGYRGEGGYTF
TRBD2,TRBJ2-3,TRBV11-2,17,-,TGTGCCAGCAGCTTTGGTAGTTTAGCGGGAACGGGAGATACGCAGTATTTT,CASSFGSLAGTGDTQYF
-,TRBJ1-1,TRBV5-1,14,-,TGCGCCAGCAGCTTGGCAACCTCTGACCCGGGGGCTTTCTTT,CASSLATSDPGAFF
TRBD1,TRBJ1-1,TRBV3-1/TRBV3-2,15,-,TGTGCCAGCAGCCAAGATCCAGGGGGGAACACTGAAGCTTTCTTT,CASSQDPGGNTEAFF
-,TRBJ1-6,TRBV5-5,15,-,TGTGCCAGCAGCTTCAAGGGTGGAGGGAATTCACCCCTCCACTTT,CASSFKGGGNSPLHF
-,TRBJ1-3,TRBV11-2,15,once,TGTGCCAGCAGCTTAGATGGGGCCGTTGGAAACACCATATATTTT,CASSLDGAVGNTIYF
-,TRBJ1-6,TRBV12-3/TRBV12-4,13,-,TGTGCCAGCAGTCCTGCGCCCCGTACCCCCCTCCACTTT,CASSPAPRTPLHF
TRBD1,TRBJ2-4,TRBV18,12,once,TGTGCCAGCTCACCAATGACAGGGATTCAGTACTTC,CASSPMTGIQYF
TRBD2,TRBJ2-7,TRBV28,15,-,TGTGCCAGCGGACGGAAGACTAGCGGGAGGGACGAGCAGTACTTC,CASGRKTSGRDEQYF
-,TRBJ2-5,TRBV10-3,16,few,TGTGCCATCAGTGAGTACGTCGAATCGGGGTCAGAGACCCAGTACTTC,CAISEYVESGSETQYF
-,TRBJ1-1,TRBV7-6,14,-,TGTGCCAGCAGTTATATCCCAGGGAACACTGAAGCTTTCTTT,CASSYIPGNTEAFF
TRBD2,TRBJ2-2,TRBV2,15,-,TGTGCCAGCAGGGTTAGCGGGGGGGCGGTCGGGGAGCTGTTTTTT,CASRVSGGAVGELFF
-,TRBJ1-1,TRBV2,15,-,TGTGCCAGCCACGAAACACCGACAGCGAACACTGAAGCTTTCTTT,CASHETPTANTEAFF
-,TRBJ2-1,TRBV28,15,-,TGTGCCAGCAGAGCTTCGGGGAACTCCTACAATGAGCAGTTCTTC,CASRASGNSYNEQFF
-,TRBJ1-1,TRBV10-3,12,-,TGTGCCATCAGTCAGGGTGGTACTGAAGCTTTCTTT,CAISQGGTEAFF
TRBD1,TRBJ2-1,TRBV27,13,-,TGTGCCAGCAGTCAGGACAGGGATTATGAGCAGTTCTTC,CASSQDRDYEQFF
-,TRBJ2-3,TRBV21-1,18,-,TGTGCCAGCAGCAAAGATGGATGGCGGGGGCGTGTTCATGATACGCAGTATTTT,CASSKDGWRGRVHDTQYF
TRBD2,TRBJ2-7,TRBV6-5,12,-,TGTGCCAGTCGGGGGGAGCTCCACGAGCAGTACTTC,CASRGELHEQYF
-,TRBJ2-7,TRBV2,15,-,TGTGCCAGCAGTGAAGCGCGTCCCCGCTCCTACGAGCAGTACTTC,CASSEARPRSYEQYF
-,TRBJ2-7,TRBV24-1,18,-,TGTGCCACCAGTGCCAAGGGCCAGGGTATTCGAAGGGCCTACGAGCAGTACTTC,CATSAKGQGIRRAYEQYF
-,TRBJ1-1,TRBV28,12,-,TGTGCCAGCAGGGAGGGGGGGACTGAAGCTTTCTTT,CASREGGTEAFF
-,TRBJ2-2,TRBV11-2,13,-,TGTGCCAGCAGCTTACGAGGGATTGGGGAGCTGTTTTTT,CASSLRGIGELFF
-,TRBJ1-2,TRBV3-1/TRBV3-2,14,-,TGTGCCAGCAGCCTAGATAGAATAAACTATGGCTACACCTTC,CASSLDRINYGYTF
TRBD1,TRBJ1-4,TRBV5-1,17,-,TGCGCCAGCAGCATAGGACAGGGGAGAGCAACTAATGAAAAACTGTTTTTT,CASSIGQGRATNEKLFF
TRBD1,TRBJ2-6,TRBV28,15,-,TGTGCCAGCAGTTTAACAGGGGCTGGGGCCAACGTCCTGACTTTC,CASSLTGAGANVLTF
-,TRBJ1-3,TRBV27,15,-,TGTGCCAGCAGTTCCGGAATGTCGGGGGGAAACACCATATATTTT,CASSSGMSGGNTIYF
TRBD1,TRBJ1-2,TRBV12-3/TRBV12-4,13,-,TGTGCCAGCACCGAGGACAGGGGACATGGCTACACCTTC,CASTEDRGHGYTF
TRBD2,TRBJ2-3,TRBV27,13,-,TGTGCCAGCACAGCGGGGGGGGCGGATACGCAGTATTTT,CASTAGGADTQYF
TRBD2,TRBJ2-7,TRBV23-1,19,once,TGCGCCAGCACCCACCGCGAGGTACTAGCGGCAGGAATTAAGTACGAGCAGTACTTC,CASTHREVLAAGIKYEQYF
TRBD1,TRBJ2-5,TRBV29-1,13,once,TGCAGCGTTGAACAGGGGGCCCAAGAGACCCAGTACTTC,CSVEQGAQETQYF
TRBD2,TRBJ2-3,TRBV27,15,few,TGTGCCAGCAGCCGAGGACTAGCGAGCACAGATACGCAGTATTTT,CASSRGLASTDTQYF
-,TRBJ1-1,TRBV11-2,15,once,TGTGCCAGCAGCTTGGAGACAGGCTGGTACACTGAAGCTTTCTTT,CASSLETGWYTEAFF
-,TRBJ1-6,TRBV11-2,14,-,TGTGCCAGCAGCTTAGGGCGCGAGGATTCACCCCTCCACTTT,CASSLGREDSPLHF
TRBD1,TRBJ1-3,TRBV3-1/TRBV3-2,18,-,TGTGCCAGCCACACCGGGACAGGGGCCCCGGGTTCTGGAAACACCATATATTTT,CASHTGTGAPGSGNTIYF
-,TRBJ1-5,TRBV7-8,15,-,TGTGCCAGCAGCTCCAAGACGGGGAGCCATCAGCCCCAGCATTTT,CASSSKTGSHQPQHF